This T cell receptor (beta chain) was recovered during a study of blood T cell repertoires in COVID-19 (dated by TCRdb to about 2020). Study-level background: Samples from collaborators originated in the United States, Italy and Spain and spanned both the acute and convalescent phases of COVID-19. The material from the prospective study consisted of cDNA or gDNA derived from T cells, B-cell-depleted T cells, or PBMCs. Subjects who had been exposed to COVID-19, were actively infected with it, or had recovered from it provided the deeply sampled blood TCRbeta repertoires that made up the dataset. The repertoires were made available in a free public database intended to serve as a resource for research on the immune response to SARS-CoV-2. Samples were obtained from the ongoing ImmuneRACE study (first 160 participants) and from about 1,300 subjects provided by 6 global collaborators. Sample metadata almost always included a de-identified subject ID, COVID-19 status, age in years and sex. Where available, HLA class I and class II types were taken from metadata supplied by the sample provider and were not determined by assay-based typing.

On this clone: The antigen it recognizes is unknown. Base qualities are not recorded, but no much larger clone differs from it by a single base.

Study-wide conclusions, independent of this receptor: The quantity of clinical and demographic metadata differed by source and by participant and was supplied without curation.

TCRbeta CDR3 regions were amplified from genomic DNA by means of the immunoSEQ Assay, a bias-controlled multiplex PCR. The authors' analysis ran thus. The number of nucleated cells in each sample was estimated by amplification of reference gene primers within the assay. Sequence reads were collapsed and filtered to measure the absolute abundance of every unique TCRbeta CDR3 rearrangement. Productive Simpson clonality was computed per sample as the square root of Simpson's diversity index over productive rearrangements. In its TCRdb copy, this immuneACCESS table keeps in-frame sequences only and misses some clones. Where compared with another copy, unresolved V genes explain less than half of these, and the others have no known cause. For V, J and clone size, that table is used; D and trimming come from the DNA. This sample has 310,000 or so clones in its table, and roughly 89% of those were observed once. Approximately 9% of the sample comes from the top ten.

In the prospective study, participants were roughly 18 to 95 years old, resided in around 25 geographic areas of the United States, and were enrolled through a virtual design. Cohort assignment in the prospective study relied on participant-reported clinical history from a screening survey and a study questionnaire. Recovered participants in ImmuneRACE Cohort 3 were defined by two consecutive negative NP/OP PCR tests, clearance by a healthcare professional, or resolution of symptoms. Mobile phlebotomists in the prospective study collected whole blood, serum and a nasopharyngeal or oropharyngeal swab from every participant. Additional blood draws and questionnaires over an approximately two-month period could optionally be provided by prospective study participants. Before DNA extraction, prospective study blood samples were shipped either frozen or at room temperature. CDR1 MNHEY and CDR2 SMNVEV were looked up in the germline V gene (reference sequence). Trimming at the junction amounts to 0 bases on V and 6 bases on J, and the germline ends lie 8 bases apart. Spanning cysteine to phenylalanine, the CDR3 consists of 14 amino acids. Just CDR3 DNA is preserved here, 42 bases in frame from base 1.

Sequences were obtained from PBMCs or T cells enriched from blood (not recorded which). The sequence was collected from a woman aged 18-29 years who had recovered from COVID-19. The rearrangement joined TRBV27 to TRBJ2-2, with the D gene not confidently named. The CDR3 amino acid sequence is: CASSLSSFAGELFF. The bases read TGTGCCAGCAGTTTATCGAGCTTTGCCGGGGAGCTGTTTTTT.